What follows are 19 T cell receptor beta chains derived from one specimen sequenced in a study of cytomegalovirus exposure and HLA in healthy donors. The PCR used 60 Vbeta and 13 Jbeta primers. Data came from immunoSEQ multiplex PCR; TCRdb stores just in-frame clones and leaves some out. In the table there are over 130,000 clones, 88% of which are singletons. The specimen was PBMCs. All receptors derive from a woman in her forties in good health and CMV-seronegative.

As to this clone: An end of the junction does not agree with germline; a read error may underlie this. This chain uses TRBV7-9 with TRBJ2-7; 14 bases agree with TRBD2. Looked up from germline, CDR1 is SEHNR and CDR2 is FQNEAQ (reference sequence). The CDR3 is made up of 18 amino acids. The CDR3 here is CSSSITTSGRADGYEQYF. The CDR3 DNA follows: TGTTCCAGCAGCATCACGACTAGCGGGAGGGCCGATGGTTACGAGCAGTACTTC.

The V and J genes are TRBV19 and TRBJ2-7; 9 nucleotides line up with TRBD1. This CDR3 comprises 13 residues. The germline V gene encodes CDR1 LNHDA and CDR2 SQIVND (reference sequence). The junction had 5 bases not matched to a gene; V was cut back by 8 bases and J by 3 bases. This CDR3 reads CASWGQGDYEQYF. Here the CDR3 DNA reads TGTGCCAGTTGGGGACAGGGAGACTACGAGCAGTACTTC.

The rearrangement links TRBV5-1 to TRBJ2-1, with D possibly matching TRBD2 (6 bases). The CDR3 spans 15 residues. Trimming took 5 bases from V and 4 from J, leaving 16 bases between them. Germline V gene lookup returns CDR1 SGHRS and CDR2 YFSETQ. The CDR3 nucleotides read TGCGCCAGCAGGGAAACCGTAGCGGAGTACAATGAGCAGTTCTTC. Translating gives CASRETVAEYNEQFF.

V and J are TRBV7-9 and TRBJ2-2; D is unclear. Trimming cost V 0 bases and J 4 bases, with 6 bases left between them. This CDR3 comprises 14 residues. Germline V lookup: CDR1 SEHNR, CDR2 FQNEAQ (reference sequence). The CDR3 sequence: CASSLAMATGELFF. As DNA, the CDR3 is TGTGCCAGCAGCTTAGCGATGGCCACCGGGGAGCTGTTTTTT. Combining the CDR3 with reference TRBV7-9 and TRBJ2-2 gives the whole variable domain DTGVSQNPRHKITKRGQNVTFRCDPISEHNRLYWYRQTLGQGPEFLTYFQNEAQLEKSRLLSDRFSAERPKGSFSTLEIQRTEQGDSAMYLCASSLAMATGELFFGEGSRLTVL.

The gene calls are TRBV6-1 and TRBJ1-3, with 7 positions matching TRBD1. The CDR3 spans 17 residues. From germline, CDR1 is MNHNS and CDR2 SASEGT. The junction had 9 bases not matched to a gene; V was cut back by 4 bases and J by 0 bases. CDR3 residues: CASSVTTGPSSGNTIYF. In nucleotides, the CDR3 is TGTGCCAGCAGTGTTACGACAGGGCCCAGCTCTGGAAACACCATATATTTT.

A single count supports this clone. The chain is built from TRBV10-2 and TRBJ1-1; possible D gene TRBD1, 6 bases. From germline, CDR1 is WSHSY and CDR2 SAAADI. The CDR3 length is 13 residues. V was cut by 5 bases and J by 8 bases, with 15 bases left in between. CDR3 nucleotides: TGCGCCAGCAGTAAAAATTTAGGGGGAGAAGCTTTCTTT. This sequence encodes CASSKNLGGEAFF.

The chain's CDR3 is CASSPRGGGLSTGELFF. CDR3 in DNA: TGTGCCAGCTCTCCGCGAGGGGGCGGACTGAGCACCGGGGAGCTGTTTTTT. The V and J genes are TRBV18 and TRBJ2-2; 7 bases fit TRBD1. Per the germline V gene, CDR1 is KGHSH and CDR2 is LQKENI. This CDR3 has 17 residues. Unmatched junction bases numbered 14, after V lost 6 bases and J lost 4 bases.

This sequence joins TRBV21-1 and TRBJ2-2; whether TRBD2, the table's D call, matches the DNA was not checked. TRBV21-1 corresponds to a pseudogene. The CDR3 runs 9 residues. CDR3 residues: CAILRELFF. DNA of the CDR3: TGTGCCATCCTCCGGGAGCTGTTTTTT.

The rearrangement links TRBV11-1 to TRBJ2-1; TRBD1 aligns across 9 bases. The J segment lost 10 bases and the V segment lost 7 bases, leaving 11 bases of the junction unmatched. In germline, CDR1 is SGHAT, CDR2 FQDESV (reference sequence). This CDR3 contains 14 residues. CDR3 bases: TGTGCCAGCAACCGGGACAGGGTCCGTCACGAGCAGTTCTTC. This translates into CASNRDRVRHEQFF.

V is TRBV5-1 and J is TRBJ2-7; D is possibly TRBD2 (5 bases). V gave up 3 bases and J gave up 5 bases, with 15 bases separating them. Germline-derived CDR1 and CDR2 are SGHRS and YFSETQ. The CDR3 covers 14 residues. The CDR3 here is CASSSTTSVHEQYF. CDR3 bases: TGCGCCAGCAGCTCGACCACTAGTGTCCACGAGCAGTACTTC.

V usage is TRBV7-8 and J usage is TRBJ2-1, with 9 bases lining up with TRBD1. Germline loops: CDR1 SGHVS, CDR2 FQNEAQ. Germline trimming cut 3 bases from V and 4 bases from J; bases unmatched to any gene: 13. The CDR3 spans 18 residues. CDR3 DNA: TGTGCCAGCAGCTTCGGGACAGGGAATTATCGGGGGTACAATGAGCAGTTCTTC. It is translated as CASSFGTGNYRGYNEQFF.

The chain recombines TRBV5-4 with TRBJ2-1; 11 bases fit TRBD2. Germline loops: CDR1 SGHNT, CDR2 YYREEE (reference sequence). Germline trimming cut 1 base from V and 5 bases from J; bases unmatched to any gene: 2. This CDR3 has 15 amino acids. CDR3: CASSLFSGRDNEQFF. CDR3 coding DNA: TGTGCCAGCAGCTTGTTTAGCGGGAGGGACAATGAGCAGTTCTTC.

The V gene is TRBV11-3, the J gene TRBJ2-7; 7 nucleotides align to TRBD1. The germline V gene encodes CDR1 SGHNT and CDR2 YENEEA. The CDR3 is made up of 12 amino acids. Losses at the gene ends were 5 bases for V and 6 bases for J; bases not matched to a gene: 4. CDR3 residues: CASSPTGPEQYF. CDR3 nucleotides: TGTGCCAGCAGCCCGACAGGGCCCGAGCAGTACTTC.

The chain carries TRBV5-1 and TRBJ2-7, with D unresolved. Germline CDR1 and CDR2: SGHRS and YFSETQ. V lost 4 bases and J lost 4, with 9 bases in between. The CDR3 sequence is 12 residues long. The CDR3 DNA sequence: TGCGCCAGCAGCCTAGATTTGTACGAGCAGTACTTC. As protein: CASSLDLYEQYF.

The gene calls are TRBV7-6 and TRBJ2-5, with 10 positions matching TRBD2. V lost 6 bases, J lost 5 bases, and 9 bases stayed unmatched. The CDR3 has 15 amino acids. Germline V lookup: CDR1 SGHVS, CDR2 FNYEAQ. The CDR3 spells CASRPLAGMGETQYF. Here the CDR3 DNA reads TGTGCCAGCAGACCACTAGCGGGAATGGGGGAGACCCAGTACTTC. The full variable domain, in which reference TRBV7-6 and TRBJ2-5 provide the parts outside the CDR3, is GAGVSQSPRYKVTKRGQDVALRCDPISGHVSLYWYRQALGQGPEFLTYFNYEAQQDKSGLPNDRFSAERPEGSISTLTIQRTEQRDSAMYRCASRPLAGMGETQYFGPGTRLLVL.

The chain employs TRBV6-5 and TRBJ1-1; TRBD1 aligns across 9 bases. The CDR3 consists of 16 residues. Germline V lookup: CDR1 MNHEY, CDR2 SVGAGI. V trimming: 3 bases; J trimming: 5 bases; junction bases outside the gene matches: 10. The CDR3 loop reads CASSYPSGTGRTEAFF. The CDR3 region has the DNA TGTGCCAGCAGTTATCCCTCCGGGACAGGGAGAACTGAAGCTTTCTTT.

The genes are TRBV27 and TRBJ1-4; D unclear. The CDR3 loop spans 13 amino acids. V was cut by 6 bases and J by 0 bases, with 5 bases left in between. Germline CDR1 and CDR2: MNHEY and SMNVEV (reference sequence). CDR3 sequence (DNA): TGTGCCAGCAGCCGCGCAACTAATGAAAAACTGTTTTTT. Its translation: CASSRATNEKLFF. The full variable domain, rest sourced from reference TRBV27 and TRBJ1-4, is EAQVTQNPRYLITVTGKKLTVTCSQNMNHEYMSWYRQDPGLGLRQIYYSMNVEVTDKGDVPEGYKVSRKEKRNFPLILESPSPNQTSLYFCASSRATNEKLFFGSGTQLSVL.

The CDR3 sequence is CASSFDEREGHYEQYF. CDR3 sequence (DNA): TGCGCCAGCAGCTTTGATGAACGGGAGGGACACTACGAGCAGTACTTC. V is TRBV5-1 and J is TRBJ2-7, with TRBD2 matching 8 bases. V lost 2 bases and J lost 3; bases outside the gene matches: 10. From germline, CDR1 is SGHRS and CDR2 YFSETQ. The CDR3 runs to 16 residues.

The chain couples TRBV27 to TRBJ2-1; tentatively, D is TRBD1 (5 bases). Deletions cut 8 bases from V and 3 bases from J, with 14 bases between. This CDR3 is 14 amino acids long. CDR1 is MNHEY, CDR2 SMNVEV, per germline (reference sequence). CDR3 loop: CASSQVDLYNEQFF. CDR3 DNA: TGTGCCAGCTCACAGGTTGATCTCTACAATGAGCAGTTCTTC.